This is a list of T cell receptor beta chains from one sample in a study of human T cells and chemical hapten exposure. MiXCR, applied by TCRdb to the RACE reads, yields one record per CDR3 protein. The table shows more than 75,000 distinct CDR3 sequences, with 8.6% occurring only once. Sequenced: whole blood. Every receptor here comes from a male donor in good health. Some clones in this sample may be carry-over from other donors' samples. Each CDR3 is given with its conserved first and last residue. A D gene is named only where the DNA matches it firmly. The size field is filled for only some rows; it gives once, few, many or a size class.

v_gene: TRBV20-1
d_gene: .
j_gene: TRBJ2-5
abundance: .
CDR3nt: TGCAGTGCTAGACTCGCGGCAGGGGACGAGACCCAGTACTTC
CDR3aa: CSARLAAGDETQYF

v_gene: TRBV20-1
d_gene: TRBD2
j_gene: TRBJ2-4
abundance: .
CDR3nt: TGCAGTGCTAGAGGTTTTTCTAGCGGGGATAACATTCAGTACTTC
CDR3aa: CSARGFSSGDNIQYF

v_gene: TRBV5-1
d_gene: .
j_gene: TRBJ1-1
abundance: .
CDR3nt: TGCGCCAGCAGCTTAAGGGACGGGATTGAAGCTTTCTTT
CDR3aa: CASSLRDGIEAFF

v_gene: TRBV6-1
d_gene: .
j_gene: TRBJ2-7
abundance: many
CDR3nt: TGTGCCAGCAGTGAAAGGGGTGGCGAGCAGTACTTC
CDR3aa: CASSERGGEQYF

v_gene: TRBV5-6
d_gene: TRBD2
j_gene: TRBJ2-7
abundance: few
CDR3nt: TGTGCCAGCAGCCAAGGACTAGCGGGGGTCTACGAGCAGTACTTC
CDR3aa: CASSQGLAGVYEQYF

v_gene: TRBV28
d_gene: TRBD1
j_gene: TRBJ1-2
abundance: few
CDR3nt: TGTGCCAGCAGAACACCGGGACAGGCCTCTTGGGGCTACACCTTC
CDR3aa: CASRTPGQASWGYTF

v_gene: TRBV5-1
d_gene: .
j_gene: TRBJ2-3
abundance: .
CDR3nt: TGCGCCAGCAGCTTTAGCCCAGGAAGGGAAGATACGCAGTATTTT
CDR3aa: CASSFSPGREDTQYF

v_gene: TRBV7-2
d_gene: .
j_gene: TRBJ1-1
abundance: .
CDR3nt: TGTGCCAGCAGCTTAGGAAACAGGGTGAGGGGGAAAACTGAAGCTTTCTTT
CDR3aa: CASSLGNRVRGKTEAFF

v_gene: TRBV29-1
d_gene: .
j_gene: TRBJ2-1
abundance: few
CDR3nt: TGCAGCGTTGAGGGACAACTAGACCTAAGCTCCTACAATGAGCAGTTCTTC
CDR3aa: CSVEGQLDLSSYNEQFF

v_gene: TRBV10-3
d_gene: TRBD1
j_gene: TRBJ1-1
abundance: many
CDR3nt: TGTGCCATCAGTGATCCGGTCCAGGGGGGGACTGAAGCTTTCTTT
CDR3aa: CAISDPVQGGTEAFF